The clone carrying this TCR beta chain was seen at least ten times. Antigen: not known. The read gets to within 3 residues of the CDR3 end, and the germline J gene fills in the rest. The data were obtained in a study of T cell clonality in common variable immunodeficiency. Whole-study results and caveats: In common variable immunodeficiency, TCR beta chains reportedly carried fewer deletions and N-nucleotide insertions.

Method: immunoSEQ multiplex PCR; TCRdb's copy keeps in-frame clones and lacks some. The sample was found to contain around 50,000 clones, and every one recurs. Germline trimming cut 5 bases from V and 1 base from J; bases unmatched to any gene: 6. Per germline, CDR1 SGHVS and CDR2 FNYEAQ. The length of the CDR3 is 15 residues. Sequenced: peripheral blood mononuclear cells. The sequence was collected from a person aged 18 to 70 in good health. The gene calls are TRBV7-6 and TRBJ2-7, with 9 bases lining up with TRBD2. The sequenced part of the CDR3 DNA is TGTGCCAGCAGCCAGGGGGGACTAGCATCCTACGAG. This encodes CASSQGGLASYE. The entire CDR3 is CASSQGGLASYEQYF.